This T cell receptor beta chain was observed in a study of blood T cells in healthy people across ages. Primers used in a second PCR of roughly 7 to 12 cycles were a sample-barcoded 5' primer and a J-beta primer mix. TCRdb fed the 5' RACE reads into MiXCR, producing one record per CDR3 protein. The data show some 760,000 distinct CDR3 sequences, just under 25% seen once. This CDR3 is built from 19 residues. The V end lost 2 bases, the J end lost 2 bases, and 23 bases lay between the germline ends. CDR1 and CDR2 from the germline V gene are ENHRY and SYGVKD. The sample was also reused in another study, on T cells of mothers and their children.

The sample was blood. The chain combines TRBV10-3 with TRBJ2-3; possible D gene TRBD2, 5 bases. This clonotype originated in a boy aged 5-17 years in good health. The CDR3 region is CAISEPPDRRREDTDTQYF. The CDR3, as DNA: TGTGCCATCAGTGAGCCGCCGGATCGTCGACGGGAAGACACAGATACGCAGTATTTT.